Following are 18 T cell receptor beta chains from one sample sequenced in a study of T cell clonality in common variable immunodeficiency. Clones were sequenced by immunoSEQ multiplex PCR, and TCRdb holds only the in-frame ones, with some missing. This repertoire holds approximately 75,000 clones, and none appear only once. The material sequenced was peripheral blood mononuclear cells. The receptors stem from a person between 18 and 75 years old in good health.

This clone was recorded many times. CDR3 in amino acids: CASSMDRRTDTQYF. CDR3 DNA (partial): TGTGCCAGTAGTATGGACAGGCGCACAGATACG. J is TRBJ2-3 and V is TRBV19; TRBD1 aligns across 7 bases. The read ends 3 residues before the CDR3 terminus; that terminus is restored from the germline J gene. The CDR3 has 14 residues. Germline V gene lookup returns CDR1 LNHDA and CDR2 SQIVND (reference sequence). V lost 3 bases and J lost 1; bases outside the gene matches: 1.

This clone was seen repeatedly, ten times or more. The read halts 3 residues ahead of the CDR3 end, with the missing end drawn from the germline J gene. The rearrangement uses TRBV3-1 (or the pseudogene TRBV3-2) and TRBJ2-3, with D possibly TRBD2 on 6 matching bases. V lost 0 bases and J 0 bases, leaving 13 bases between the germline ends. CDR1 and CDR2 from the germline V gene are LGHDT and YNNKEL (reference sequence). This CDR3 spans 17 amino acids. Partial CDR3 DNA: TGTGCCAGCAGCCAAGATCGGGGGATAACTAGCACAGATACG. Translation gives CASSQDRGITSTDT. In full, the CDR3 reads CASSQDRGITSTDTQYF.

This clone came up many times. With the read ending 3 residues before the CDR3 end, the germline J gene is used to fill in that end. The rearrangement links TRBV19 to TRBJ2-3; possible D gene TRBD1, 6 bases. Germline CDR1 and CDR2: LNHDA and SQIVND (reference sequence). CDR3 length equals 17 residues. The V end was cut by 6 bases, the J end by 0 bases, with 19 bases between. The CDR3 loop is CASSKRDTFSSTDTQYF. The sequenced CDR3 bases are TGTGCCAGTAGCAAAAGGGACACCTTTTCTAGCACAGATACG.

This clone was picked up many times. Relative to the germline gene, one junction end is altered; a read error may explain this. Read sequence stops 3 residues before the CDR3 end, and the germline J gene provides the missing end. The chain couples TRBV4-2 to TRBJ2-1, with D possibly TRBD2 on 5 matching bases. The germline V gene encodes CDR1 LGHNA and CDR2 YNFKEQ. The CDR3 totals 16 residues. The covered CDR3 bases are TGCGCCAGCAGCCAAGGACTTAGCGCCTCCTACAATGAG. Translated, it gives CASSQGLSASYNE. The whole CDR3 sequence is CASSQGLSASYNEQFF.

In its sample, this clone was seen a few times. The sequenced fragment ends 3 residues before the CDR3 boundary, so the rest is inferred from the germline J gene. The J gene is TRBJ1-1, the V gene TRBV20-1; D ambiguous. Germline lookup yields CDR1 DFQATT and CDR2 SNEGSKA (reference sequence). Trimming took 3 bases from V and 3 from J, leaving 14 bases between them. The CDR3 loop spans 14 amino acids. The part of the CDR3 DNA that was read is TGCAGTGCTAGTCCTGTGCCTCGGGACACTGAA. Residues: CSASPVPRDTE. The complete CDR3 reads CSASPVPRDTEAFF.

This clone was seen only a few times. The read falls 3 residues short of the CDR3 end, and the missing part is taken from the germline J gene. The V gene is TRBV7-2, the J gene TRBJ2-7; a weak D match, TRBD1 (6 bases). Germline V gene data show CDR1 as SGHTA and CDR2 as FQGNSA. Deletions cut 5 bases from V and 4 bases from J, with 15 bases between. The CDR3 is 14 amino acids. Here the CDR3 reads CASSLGAETYEQYF. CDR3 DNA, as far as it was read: TGTGCCAGCAGCCTGGGGGCGGAGACGTACGAG.

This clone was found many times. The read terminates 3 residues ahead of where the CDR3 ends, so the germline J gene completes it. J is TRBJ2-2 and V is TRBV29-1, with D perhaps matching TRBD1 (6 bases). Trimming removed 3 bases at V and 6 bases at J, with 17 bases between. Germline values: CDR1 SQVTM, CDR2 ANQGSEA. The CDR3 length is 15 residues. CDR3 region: CSVERSGQMAGELFF. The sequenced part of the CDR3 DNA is TGCAGCGTTGAGAGATCGGGACAAATGGCCGGGGAG.

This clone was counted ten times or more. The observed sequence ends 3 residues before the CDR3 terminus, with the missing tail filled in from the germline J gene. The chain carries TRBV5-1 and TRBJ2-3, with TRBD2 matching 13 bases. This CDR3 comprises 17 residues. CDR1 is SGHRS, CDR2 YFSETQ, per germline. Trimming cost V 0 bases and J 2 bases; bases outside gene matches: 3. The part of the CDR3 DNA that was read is TGCGCCAGCAGCTTGGGACTAGCGGGAGGCAACACAGATACG. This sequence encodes CASSLGLAGGNTDT. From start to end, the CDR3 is CASSLGLAGGNTDTQYF.

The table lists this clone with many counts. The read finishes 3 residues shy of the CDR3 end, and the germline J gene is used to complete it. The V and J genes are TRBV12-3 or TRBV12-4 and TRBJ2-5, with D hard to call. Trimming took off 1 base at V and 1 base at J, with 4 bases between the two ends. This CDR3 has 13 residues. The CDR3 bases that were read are TGTGCCAGCAGTTTAGACAGCCAAGAGACC. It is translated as CASSLDSQET. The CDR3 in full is CASSLDSQETQYF.

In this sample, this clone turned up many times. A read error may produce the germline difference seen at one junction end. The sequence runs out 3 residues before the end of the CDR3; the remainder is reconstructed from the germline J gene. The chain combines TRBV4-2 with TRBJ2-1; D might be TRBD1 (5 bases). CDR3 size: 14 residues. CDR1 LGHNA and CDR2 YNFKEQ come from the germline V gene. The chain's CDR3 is CASSHPAGHNEQFF. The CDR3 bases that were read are TGCGCCAGCAGCCACCCCGCAGGGCACAATGAG.

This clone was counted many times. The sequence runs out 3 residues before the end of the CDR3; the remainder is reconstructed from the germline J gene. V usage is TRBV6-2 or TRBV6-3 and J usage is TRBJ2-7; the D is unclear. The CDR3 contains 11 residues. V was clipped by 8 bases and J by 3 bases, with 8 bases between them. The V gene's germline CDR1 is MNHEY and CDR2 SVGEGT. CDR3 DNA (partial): TGTGCCAGCGCCGACAACTACGAG. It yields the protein CASADNYE. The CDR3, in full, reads CASADNYEQYF.

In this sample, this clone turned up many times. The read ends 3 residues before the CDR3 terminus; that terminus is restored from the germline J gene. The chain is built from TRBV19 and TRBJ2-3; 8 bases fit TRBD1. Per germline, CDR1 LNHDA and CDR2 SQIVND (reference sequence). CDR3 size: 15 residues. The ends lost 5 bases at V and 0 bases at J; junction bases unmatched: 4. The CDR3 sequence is CASSPRTGSTDTQYF. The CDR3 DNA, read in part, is TGTGCCAGTAGTCCACGGACAGGGAGCACAGATACG.

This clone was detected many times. This CDR3 reads CASSPGLADNQETQYF. The covered CDR3 bases are TGCGCCAGCAGCCCAGGACTAGCGGATAACCAAGAGACC. This chain links TRBV5-1 with TRBJ2-5; 10 positions match TRBD2. The sequenced fragment ends 3 residues before the CDR3 boundary, so the rest is inferred from the germline J gene. V shed 4 bases, J shed 0 bases, and the junction held 6 bases outside the gene matches. CDR3 length: 16 residues. Germline V gene lookup returns CDR1 SGHRS and CDR2 YFSETQ.

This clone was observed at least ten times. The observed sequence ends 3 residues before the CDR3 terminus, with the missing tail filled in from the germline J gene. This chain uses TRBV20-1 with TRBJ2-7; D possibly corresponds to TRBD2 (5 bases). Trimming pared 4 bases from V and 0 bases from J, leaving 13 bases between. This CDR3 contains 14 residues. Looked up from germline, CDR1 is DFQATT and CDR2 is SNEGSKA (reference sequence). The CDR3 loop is CSATLDSHSYEQYF. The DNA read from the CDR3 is TGCAGTGCTACGCTGGACTCACACTCCTACGAG.

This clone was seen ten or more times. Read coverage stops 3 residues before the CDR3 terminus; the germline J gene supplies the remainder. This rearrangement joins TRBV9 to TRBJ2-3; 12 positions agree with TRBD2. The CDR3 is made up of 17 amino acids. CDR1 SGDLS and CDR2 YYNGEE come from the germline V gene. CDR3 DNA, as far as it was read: TGTGCCAGCAGCGTCACTAGCGGGAGGCTTCTCCCAGGGACG. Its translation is CASSVTSGRLLPGT. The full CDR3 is CASSVTSGRLLPGTQYF. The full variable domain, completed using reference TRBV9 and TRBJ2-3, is DSGVTQTPKHLITATGQRVTLRCSPRSGDLSVYWYQQSLDQGLQFLIQYYNGEERAKGNILERFSAQQFPDLHSELNLSSLELGDSALYFCASSVTSGRLLPGTQYFGPGTRLTVL.

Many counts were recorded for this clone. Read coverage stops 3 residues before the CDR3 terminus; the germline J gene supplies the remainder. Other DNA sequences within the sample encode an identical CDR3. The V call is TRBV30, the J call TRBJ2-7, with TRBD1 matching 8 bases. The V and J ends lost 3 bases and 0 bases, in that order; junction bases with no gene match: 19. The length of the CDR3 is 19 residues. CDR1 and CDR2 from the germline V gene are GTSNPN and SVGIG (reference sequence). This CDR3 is CAWSLSSGTGGFSSYEQYF. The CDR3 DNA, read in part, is TGTGCCTGGAGCCTGTCATCCGGGACAGGCGGTTTTAGCTCCTACGAG.

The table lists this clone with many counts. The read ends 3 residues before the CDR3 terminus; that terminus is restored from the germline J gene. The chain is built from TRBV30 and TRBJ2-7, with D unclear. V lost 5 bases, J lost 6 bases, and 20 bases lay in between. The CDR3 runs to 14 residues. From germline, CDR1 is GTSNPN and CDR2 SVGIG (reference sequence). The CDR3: CAWEPTVTPGEQYF. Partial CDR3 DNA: TGTGCCTGGGAACCAACAGTGACCCCCGGCGAG.

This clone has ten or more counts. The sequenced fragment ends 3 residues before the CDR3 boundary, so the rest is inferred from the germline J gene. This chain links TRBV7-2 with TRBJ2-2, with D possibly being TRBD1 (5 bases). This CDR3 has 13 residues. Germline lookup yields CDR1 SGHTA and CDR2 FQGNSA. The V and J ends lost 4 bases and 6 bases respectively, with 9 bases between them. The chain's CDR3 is CASSSTGSGELFF. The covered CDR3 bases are TGTGCCAGCAGCTCCACAGGCTCCGGGGAG.